The 29 T cell receptor beta chains in this list originate from one sample, sequenced in a study of monozygotic twins with inflammatory bowel disease (dated by TCRdb to between 2018 and 2021). Library preparation used 5' RACE. Sequenced on an Illumina HiSeq 2500. Reprocessed by TCRdb, the reads give a single entry per CDR3 protein sequence, without DNA. For this sample, the table gives approximately 390,000 distinct CDR3 sequences. Clones ranked in the top ten supply about 2.3% of the sample. Sequenced sample: blood. These receptor sequences come from a human donor with ulcerative colitis or Crohn's disease, or a healthy co-twin of an affected twin (not recorded which).

The chain employs TRBV7-9 and TRBJ2-5. The germline gives CDR1 SEHNR, CDR2 FQNEAQ (reference sequence). There are 14 residues in the CDR3. CDR3 amino acids: CASSFRVEQETQYF.

This chain connects TRBV7-2 to TRBJ1-2. This CDR3 spans 12 amino acids. CDR1 is SGHTA, CDR2 FQGNSA, per germline. This CDR3 reads CASSLLPEGYTF.

The gene calls are TRBV11-2 and TRBJ2-4; checking the TCRdb D call of TRBD1 is not possible without DNA. Germline V gene lookup returns CDR1 SGHAT and CDR2 FQNNGV. The length of the CDR3 is 15 residues. CDR3 loop: CASSLERGGRNIQYF.

The genes are TRBV5-1 and TRBJ1-1. The CDR3 totals 13 residues. The germline V gene has CDR1 SGHRS and CDR2 YFSETQ. The CDR3 sequence: CASRHKANTEAFF. The variable domain in full, completed from reference TRBV5-1 and TRBJ1-1, reads KAGVTQTPRYLIKTRGQQVTLSCSPISGHRSVSWYQQTPGQGLQFLFEYFSETQRNKGNFPGRFSGRQFSNSRSEMNVSTLELGDSALYLCASRHKANTEAFFGQGTRLTVV.

CDR3 sequence reads: CASSYQLANEQYF. V and J are TRBV6-6 and TRBJ2-7; the D call of TRBD2 rests on TCRdb alone, since no DNA is present to check it. This CDR3 has 13 residues. Germline CDR1 reads MNHNY; CDR2 reads SVGAGI (reference sequence).

This sequence joins TRBV29-1 and TRBJ1-5; TCRdb indicates TRBD1, and absent DNA this call remains unverified. Germline values: CDR1 SQVTM, CDR2 ANQGSEA. The CDR3 is 14 amino acids. The CDR3 spells CSVVTGISGQPQHF. The full variable domain, rest sourced from reference TRBV29-1 and TRBJ1-5, is SAVISQKPSRDICQRGTSLTIQCQVDSQVTMMFWYRQQPGQSLTLIATANQGSEATYESGFVIDKFPISRPNLTFSTLTVSNMSPEDSSIYLCSVVTGISGQPQHFGDGTRLSIL.

The chain joins TRBV5-6 to TRBJ1-3; TCRdb proposes TRBD1, but this gene call is untestable without DNA. Germline V gives CDR1 SGHDT, CDR2 YYEEEE. CDR3 length: 14 amino acids. The CDR3 sequence: CASSSPHSGNTIYF.

This chain uses TRBV2 with TRBJ2-3; TCRdb's D gene call, TRBD1, goes unchecked for lack of DNA. Per germline, CDR1 SNHLY and CDR2 FYNNEI. There are 15 residues in the CDR3. This CDR3 reads CASSESGAHTDTQYF.

The chain has TRBV7-2 and TRBJ1-2; with no DNA, the TCRdb D assignment of TRBD1 cannot be verified. This CDR3 has 14 amino acids. Germline V CDR1 and CDR2: SGHTA, FQGNSA. The CDR3 here is CASSPPRSGYGYTF.

This chain connects TRBV14 to TRBJ2-5. The CDR3 contains 11 residues. CDR1 and CDR2 (germline): SGHDN, FVKESK. CDR3 protein: CASSQWETQYF.

CDR3 sequence: CASSTGHRNTEAFF. The chain is built from TRBV19 and TRBJ1-1; no DNA is available, so the TRBD1 call from TCRdb remains unchecked. Germline CDR1 LNHDA, CDR2 SQIVND (reference sequence). This CDR3 is 14 amino acids long.

The genes are TRBV6-1 and TRBJ2-2; the D call of TRBD2 rests on TCRdb alone, since no DNA is present to check it. This CDR3 comprises 15 residues. The germline V gene has CDR1 MNHNS and CDR2 SASEGT. The CDR3 sequence: CASRETSGGPGELFF.

The rearrangement joins TRBV29-1 to TRBJ2-1. This CDR3 is built from 11 residues. CDR1 and CDR2 (germline): SQVTM, ANQGSEA. The CDR3 loop reads CSVESLNEQFF.

The rearrangement joins TRBV7-7 to TRBJ1-1. Germline CDR1 reads SSHAT; CDR2 reads FNYEAQ (reference sequence). The CDR3 covers 13 residues. The CDR3 is CASSSHPNTEAFF.

J is TRBJ1-4 and V is TRBV9; TCRdb outputs TRBD1, but without DNA this stays unchecked. The CDR3 runs 15 residues. Germline V gene data show CDR1 as SGDLS and CDR2 as YYNGEE. This CDR3 reads CASSVGTGLNEKLFF.

The chain employs TRBV7-2 and TRBJ2-1; TCRdb's D call of TRBD1 is untestable without DNA. This CDR3 has 15 amino acids. Per germline, CDR1 SGHTA and CDR2 FQGNSA. CDR3 loop: CASSLRDSLYNEQFF.

V is TRBV3-1 and J is TRBJ1-4; TCRdb lists TRBD1, though no DNA is available to test this call. The CDR3 covers 16 residues. Germline-derived CDR1 and CDR2 are LGHDT and YNNKEL (reference sequence). The CDR3 reads CASSRRTGVSNEKLFF.

CDR3 residues: CSAREELTGGATEAFF. The gene calls are TRBV20-1 and TRBJ1-1; the TCRdb call, TRBD1, lacks DNA for checking. The CDR3 is 16 residues long. Germline assignment: CDR1 DFQATT and CDR2 SNEGSKA (reference sequence).

J is TRBJ1-2 and V is TRBV20-1. Germline assignment: CDR1 DFQATT and CDR2 SNEGSKA (reference sequence). This CDR3 region has 15 residues. Here the CDR3 reads CSASWRGTGRLGYTF.

This sequence joins TRBV20-1 and TRBJ2-3; with no DNA, the TCRdb D assignment of TRBD2 cannot be verified. CDR3 size: 16 residues. CDR1 is DFQATT and CDR2 is SNEGSKA in the germline V gene (reference sequence). CDR3 amino acids: CSATNEAVPSTDTQYF.

The gene calls are TRBV18 and TRBJ1-1; the D call of TRBD1 rests on TCRdb alone, since no DNA is present to check it. This CDR3 is built from 14 residues. Germline CDR1 KGHSH, CDR2 LQKENI. CDR3 residues: CASSPSRQGAEAFF.

The J gene is TRBJ2-1, the V gene TRBV25-1; TCRdb outputs TRBD2, but without DNA this stays unchecked. Germline values: CDR1 MGHDK, CDR2 SYGVNS. This CDR3 comprises 17 residues. CDR3 region: CASSEPPGLAPGNEQFF.

The V gene is TRBV10-2, the J gene TRBJ1-1; the TCRdb D gene call, TRBD1, has no DNA to confirm it. The germline V gene has CDR1 WSHSY and CDR2 SAAADI. The CDR3 is made up of 13 amino acids. CDR3 protein: CASSPQGGTEAFF.

This chain uses TRBV9 with TRBJ1-1; without DNA, the TCRdb call of TRBD1 cannot be checked. Germline values: CDR1 SGDLS, CDR2 YYNGEE. The CDR3 covers 14 residues. This CDR3 reads CASSVESQGLGAFF.

The chain carries TRBV14 and TRBJ2-1. Germline CDR1 SGHDN, CDR2 FVKESK. The CDR3 covers 13 residues. CDR3 sequence: CASRSTRYNEQFF.

CDR3 region: CASSLDGNGGETQYF. The genes are TRBV11-3 and TRBJ2-5; TCRdb gives TRBD1 as the D gene, but with no DNA this cannot be confirmed. Germline assignment: CDR1 SGHNT and CDR2 YENEEA. The CDR3 is 15 amino acids.

This chain links TRBV5-1 with TRBJ1-1; the TCRdb call, TRBD1, lacks DNA for checking. Germline V CDR1 and CDR2: SGHRS, YFSETQ. The CDR3 totals 14 residues. The CDR3 sequence: CASSGGQGAGEAFF.

The chain joins TRBV2 to TRBJ2-2; TCRdb returns TRBD1, unconfirmable since there is no DNA. This CDR3 region has 14 residues. Per the germline V gene, CDR1 is SNHLY and CDR2 is FYNNEI. CDR3 residues: CASIRTEPTGELFF.

The CDR3 is CASSDTGTSYGYTF. V gene TRBV6-4 combines with J gene TRBJ1-2; TCRdb's D call of TRBD1 is untestable without DNA. Germline V gene lookup returns CDR1 MRHNA and CDR2 SNTAGT. The CDR3 covers 14 residues.